The 20 T cell receptor beta chains given below trace back to one sample, sequenced in a study of Graves' ophthalmopathy and Graves' hyperthyroidism. Amplification of the TCR beta CDR3 regions used RNA transcripts (as template). HTBI primers were employed in first-round RT-PCR, then a second-round multiplex PCR followed. TCRdb passed the multiplex PCR reads through MiXCR, listing each CDR3 protein once. This table holds a few hundred thousand distinct CDR3 sequences, about 22% found once. The sequenced material came from peripheral blood. The receptors originated from a woman between 50 and 59 years old with Graves' ophthalmopathy.

This clonotype came up many times. The V and J genes are TRBV20-1 and TRBJ1-1, with D possibly being TRBD1 (5 bases). CDR3 length: 12 amino acids. V was clipped by 6 bases and J by 6 bases, with 14 bases between them. Germline V gene sequence: CDR1 DFQATT, CDR2 SNEGSKA (reference sequence). CDR3 bases: TGCAGTGCCCAGGGAACGGGGGCTGAAGCTTTCTTT. Translated: CSAQGTGAEAFF.

This clonotype was recorded many times. The chain employs TRBV6-5 and TRBJ1-5; 9 bases map to TRBD1. The CDR3 is 15 residues long. Germline V gene lookup returns CDR1 MNHEY and CDR2 SVGAGI. The junction had 9 bases not matched to a gene; V was cut back by 6 bases and J by 6 bases. This CDR3 reads CASSPTGTGSQPQHF. For the CDR3, the DNA is TGTGCCAGCAGCCCCACAGGGACAGGGAGTCAGCCCCAGCATTTT.

This clonotype was counted many times. CDR3 DNA sequence: TGCAGCGTGGCAATGAACACTGAAGCTTTCTTT. It translates to CSVAMNTEAFF. This chain links TRBV29-1 with TRBJ1-1, with no clear D. Trimming removed 6 bases from V and 0 bases from J, with 5 bases in between. CDR1 and CDR2 (germline): SQVTM, ANQGSEA. CDR3 size: 11 residues.

This clonotype was observed many times. The chain is built from TRBV20-1 and TRBJ2-7, with D hard to call. CDR3 size: 15 residues. The V gene lost 0 bases and the J gene lost 2 bases, with 14 bases spanning the gap. Per the germline V gene, CDR1 is DFQATT and CDR2 is SNEGSKA (reference sequence). This CDR3 is CSARDLNGATYEQYF. The CDR3 coding sequence is TGCAGTGCTAGAGATCTTAATGGCGCTACCTACGAGCAGTACTTC.

This clonotype has a count of ten or more. The chain combines TRBV7-6 with TRBJ2-7; 9 bases are a match to TRBD2. With 1 base clipped from V and 1 base from J, the junction kept 20 bases outside the gene matches. The CDR3 runs to 21 residues. Germline V gene data show CDR1 as SGHVS and CDR2 as FNYEAQ. CDR3 sequence (DNA): TGTGCCAGCAGCTTAGGTAGTCGGGCGGGAGGGCCTCGATTATATTCCTACGAGCAGTACTTC. This sequence encodes CASSLGSRAGGPRLYSYEQYF. Combining the CDR3 with reference TRBV7-6 and TRBJ2-7 gives the whole variable domain GAGVSQSPRYKVTKRGQDVALRCDPISGHVSLYWYRQALGQGPEFLTYFNYEAQQDKSGLPNDRFSAERPEGSISTLTIQRTEQRDSAMYRCASSLGSRAGGPRLYSYEQYFGPGTRLTVT.

This clonotype was picked up many times. The V and J genes are TRBV6-4 and TRBJ1-2, with TRBD1 as a possible D gene (6 bases). CDR1 is MRHNA and CDR2 is SNTAGT in the germline V gene. V lost 6 bases and J 5 bases, leaving 10 bases between the germline ends. The CDR3 length is 12 residues. This CDR3 is CASRGGGYGYTF. CDR3 nucleotides: TGTGCCAGCAGAGGAGGGGGTTATGGCTACACCTTC.

This clonotype has a count of ten or more. The chain joins TRBV24-1 to TRBJ2-7; possibly TRBD1 for D (6 bases). The CDR3 covers 12 residues. CDR1 is KGHDR, CDR2 SFDVKD, per germline. V gave up 4 bases and J gave up 5 bases, with 8 bases separating them. The CDR3, as DNA: TGTGCCACCAGTGAATGGGGGCACGAGCAGTACTTC. As protein: CATSEWGHEQYF.

This chain connects TRBV7-8 to TRBJ2-5; maybe TRBD2 (5 bases). This CDR3 is 16 amino acids long. Trimming removed 1 base at V and 3 bases at J, with 15 bases between. Per germline, CDR1 SGHVS and CDR2 FQNEAQ. The chain's CDR3 is CASSLVGGYGKETQYF. In nucleotides, the CDR3 is TGTGCCAGCAGCTTAGTTGGCGGCTACGGGAAAGAGACCCAGTACTTC.

This clonotype was picked up a small number of times. Just one base apart from a much larger clone, this may be a read error. In this CDR3 the conserved last residue, phenylalanine or tryptophan, is missing, so a read error is likely. This rearrangement joins TRBV20-1 to TRBJ2-5; the match to TRBD2 covers 11 bases. The germline CDR1 and CDR2 sequences are DFQATT and SNEGSKA (reference sequence). The CDR3 spans 14 residues. Trimming cost V 6 bases and J 5 bases; bases outside gene matches: 8. CDR3 sequence reads: CSATTSGSWETQYS. Written as DNA, the CDR3 is TGCAGTGCAACTACTAGCGGGAGTTGGGAGACCCAGTACTCC.

This clonotype was seen repeatedly, ten times or more. The chain employs TRBV28 and TRBJ2-4, with 7 bases identical to TRBD1. This CDR3 comprises 13 residues. J was trimmed by 5 bases and V by 6 bases; bases with no gene match: 4. Germline values: CDR1 MDHEN, CDR2 SYDVKM. CDR3 loop: CASRRQGQNIQYF. CDR3 in DNA: TGTGCCAGCAGGCGACAGGGTCAAAACATTCAGTACTTC. Variable domain in full (rest from reference TRBV28 and TRBJ2-4): DVKVTQSSRYLVKRTGEKVFLECVQDMDHENMFWYRQDPGLGLRLIYFSYDVKMKEKGDIPEGYSVSREKKERFSLILESASTNQTSMYLCASRRQGQNIQYFGAGTRLSVL.

This clonotype was counted at least ten times. The CDR3 DNA sequence: TGTGCCAGCAGCTTCAAGGGAGGCAATCAGCCCCAGCATTTT. Amino acid sequence: CASSFKGGNQPQHF. This rearrangement joins TRBV7-2 to TRBJ1-5; no reliable D call. The CDR3 loop spans 14 amino acids. The germline CDR1 and CDR2 sequences are SGHTA and FQGNSA. Trimming removed 3 bases at V and 2 bases at J, with 8 bases between.

V and J are TRBV12-3 or TRBV12-4 and TRBJ1-6; no clear D gene. The CDR3 runs to 16 residues. Trimming left V 2 bases short and J 1 base short, with 9 bases between. This chain's CDR3 is CASSLMEGSYNSPLHF. CDR3 DNA sequence: TGTGCCAGCAGTTTAATGGAAGGGTCCTATAATTCACCCCTCCACTTT.

This clonotype has ten or more counts. The chain links TRBV20-1 to TRBJ1-5; a possible D gene is TRBD1 (5 bases). V shed 0 bases and J shed 5 bases, with 11 bases lying between them. The germline CDR1 and CDR2 sequences are DFQATT and SNEGSKA (reference sequence). This CDR3 is 14 amino acids long. The CDR3 spells CSARDNRGYQPQHF. CDR3 nucleotide sequence: TGCAGTGCTAGAGATAATAGGGGATATCAGCCCCAGCATTTT.

This clonotype was seen many times. This may be a read error: a much more frequent sequence differs by one nucleotide. The rearrangement uses TRBV24-1 and TRBJ2-5; no clear D gene. The CDR3 is 14 residues long. Looked up from germline, CDR1 is KGHDR and CDR2 is SFDVKD. The CDR3 DNA is TGTGCCTCCAGTGATTTGCGCAGCCAAGAGACCCAGTACTTC. The encoded protein is CASSDLRSQETQYF.

The sample holds a few counts of this clonotype. V is TRBV6-1 and J is TRBJ2-5, with a weak D call TRBD2 (5 bases). Germline V CDR1 and CDR2: MNHNS, SASEGT. The CDR3 contains 14 residues. V lost 2 bases and J 2 bases, leaving 9 bases between the germline ends. This CDR3 reads CASSETEEQETQYF. As DNA, the CDR3 is TGTGCCAGCAGTGAAACGGAGGAGCAAGAGACCCAGTACTTC.

The rearrangement uses TRBV5-1 and TRBJ2-5; TRBD2 matches at 11 bases. V lost 1 base to trimming and J lost 2 bases; unmatched junction nucleotides: 7. In germline, CDR1 is SGHRS, CDR2 YFSETQ. The CDR3 spans 17 residues. The chain's CDR3 is CASSLNIAGGIQETQYF. The CDR3, as DNA: TGCGCCAGCAGCTTGAACATAGCGGGAGGGATACAAGAGACCCAGTACTTC.

V and J are TRBV19 and TRBJ1-5; the D is unclear. V was pared by 4 bases and J by 3 bases, with 7 bases between. CDR3 length: 13 residues. The germline gives CDR1 LNHDA, CDR2 SQIVND (reference sequence). The DNA for the CDR3 is TGTGCCAGTAGTACCGACTTCAATCAGCCCCAGCATTTT. As protein: CASSTDFNQPQHF.

V gene TRBV10-3 combines with J gene TRBJ2-6; 7 bases map to TRBD1. V was clipped by 6 bases and J by 0 bases; unmatched bases: 5. CDR3 length: 16 amino acids. Germline CDR1 is ENHRY and CDR2 is SYGVKD. The CDR3 DNA follows: TGTGCCATCAGAGACAGGGTTAACTCTGGGGCCAACGTCCTGACTTTC. This sequence encodes CAIRDRVNSGANVLTF.

This clonotype has a count of ten or more. Given a much more abundant clone one base away, this may be a read error. The CDR3 bases are TGTGCCAACAGCTCGACAGGGTGGGAAGGGACCCAGTACTTC. Its protein is CANSSTGWEGTQYF. The V and J genes are TRBV28 and TRBJ2-5; 7 positions agree with TRBD1. Germline CDR1 is MDHEN and CDR2 is SYDVKM. V lost 10 bases, J lost 7 bases, and 15 bases stayed unmatched. The CDR3 contains 14 residues.

The table lists this clonotype with many counts. The chain carries TRBV4-1 and TRBJ1-3; D call uncertain. The CDR3 is 16 residues long. Germline values: CDR1 MGHRA, CDR2 YSYEKL. The V gene lost 1 base and the J gene lost 0 bases, with 10 bases spanning the gap. CDR3 sequence: CASSQGRSSSGNTIYF. As DNA, the CDR3 is TGCGCCAGCAGCCAAGGACGTTCGAGCTCTGGAAACACCATATATTTT.